Below are 12 T cell receptor beta chains sequenced from a single sample in a study of blood T cell repertoires in COVID-19. Clones were sequenced by immunoSEQ multiplex PCR, and TCRdb holds only the in-frame ones, with some missing. The table lists 650,000 to 800,000 clones, about 90% of them singletons, with roughly 0.25% in the top ten. Sequencing was performed on peripheral blood. Every receptor here comes from a woman between 18 and 29 years old with acute or convalescent COVID-19.

The CDR3 spells CASTSPAGPYNEQFF. The DNA for the CDR3 is TGTGCCAGCACCTCTCCGGCAGGGCCCTACAATGAGCAGTTCTTC. The chain employs TRBV2 and TRBJ2-1, with a weak D call TRBD1 (5 bases). Germline CDR1 is SNHLY and CDR2 is FYNNEI. There are 15 residues in the CDR3. V was clipped by 7 bases and J by 2 bases, with 15 bases between them.

Note on this clone: Other nucleotide sequences in the sample specify the same CDR3. This sequence joins TRBV19 and TRBJ1-5; D unclear. Germline CDR1 reads LNHDA; CDR2 reads SQIVND (reference sequence). This CDR3 contains 11 residues. Trimming cost V 4 bases and J 9 bases, with 7 bases left between them. CDR3 in DNA: TGTGCCAGTAGTAGTAGCGGGCCCCAGCATTTT. Translated, it gives CASSSSGPQHF.

The chain links TRBV9 to TRBJ2-6, with D maybe TRBD2 (6 bases). V lost 2 bases and J lost 2, with 14 bases in between. Looked up from germline, CDR1 is SGDLS and CDR2 is YYNGEE. CDR3 length: 17 amino acids. CDR3 DNA: TGTGCCAGCAGCGTCGAGCCAGGCGGGGCTGGGGCCAACGTCCTGACTTTC. It translates to CASSVEPGGAGANVLTF.

The genes are TRBV4-1 and TRBJ1-6; D is ambiguous. This CDR3 is built from 15 residues. The V gene's germline CDR1 is MGHRA and CDR2 YSYEKL. V lost 3 bases and J 9 bases, leaving 15 bases between the germline ends. The CDR3: CASSQHRDSSSPLHF. DNA of the CDR3: TGCGCCAGCAGCCAGCACCGGGATTCGAGTTCACCCCTCCACTTT.

V and J are TRBV12-5 and TRBJ1-5; 8 nucleotides match TRBD1. V was clipped by 1 base and J by 5 bases; unmatched bases: 13. There are 18 residues in the CDR3. The germline gives CDR1 LGHNT, CDR2 FRNRAP. The CDR3, as DNA: TGTGCTAGTGGTTTGGGGCTCACCTCAGGACAGGGCTATCAGCCCCAGCATTTT. This gives the protein CASGLGLTSGQGYQPQHF.

The rearrangement links TRBV5-6 to TRBJ2-1, with D uncertain. The CDR3 totals 17 residues. The germline gives CDR1 SGHDT, CDR2 YYEEEE. Trimming removed 0 bases from V and 0 bases from J, with 13 bases in between. The CDR3 nucleotides are TGTGCCAGCAGCTTGGGGTACTATTACCTCTCCTACAATGAGCAGTTCTTC. Amino acids: CASSLGYYYLSYNEQFF.

The chain carries TRBV21-1 and TRBJ2-2; the D segment call TRBD1 is taken from the table without a DNA check. TRBV21-1 is a known pseudogene. The CDR3 has 15 amino acids. The CDR3 DNA sequence: TGTGCCAGGCCCCGGGACAGGGGGCGTCCCGGGGAGCTGTTTTTT. This codes for CARPRDRGRPGELFF.

The chain combines TRBV18 with TRBJ1-1; 7 bases are shared with TRBD1. There are 16 residues in the CDR3. Germline CDR1 reads KGHSH; CDR2 reads LQKENI. The V gene end was trimmed by 6 bases and the J gene end by 0 bases; junction bases not matched to a gene: 10. CDR3 amino acids: CASSPGQADMNTEAFF. As DNA, the CDR3 is TGTGCCAGCTCCCCCGGACAGGCAGACATGAACACTGAAGCTTTCTTT.

The chain joins TRBV19 to TRBJ1-5; D is perhaps TRBD1 (5 bases). The CDR3 runs to 17 residues. Germline V gene data show CDR1 as LNHDA and CDR2 as SQIVND (reference sequence). Between the trimmed V and J ends, which lost 1 base and 6 bases, there was a span of 19 bases. The CDR3: CASSIVGREVRSQPQHF. The CDR3 DNA follows: TGTGCCAGTAGTATAGTAGGCAGGGAGGTTAGAAGTCAGCCCCAGCATTTT.

The chain combines TRBV21-1 with TRBJ1-5. TRBV21-1 is marked as a pseudogene. The CDR3 is 20 residues long. CDR3 nucleotide sequence: TGTGCCAGCAGCAAAGTATCACCGGGCGTTAGACGGGATAGCAATCAGCCCCAGCATTTT. Protein sequence: CASSKVSPGVRRDSNQPQHF.

This clone was recorded only once. The rearrangement uses TRBV5-1 and TRBJ1-4, with a tentative D call TRBD1 (5 bases). The CDR3 is made up of 16 amino acids. Looked up from germline, CDR1 is SGHRS and CDR2 is YFSETQ. Trimming stripped 4 bases from V and 4 bases from J, with 17 bases between. The CDR3 nucleotides are TGCGCCAGCAGCCCAATCTCTGCGGACATTAATGAAAAACTGTTTTTT. Protein product: CASSPISADINEKLFF.

V usage is TRBV5-4 and J usage is TRBJ2-1, with 10 positions matching TRBD2. J lost 8 bases, V lost 0 bases, and 11 bases had no gene match. CDR1 and CDR2 from the germline V gene are SGHNT and YYREEE (reference sequence). This CDR3 is 17 amino acids long. In DNA, the CDR3 is TGTGCCAGCAGCTTGGGAAGCAGCGGGGGGGGGTCGGATGAGCAGTTCTTC. Translated, it gives CASSLGSSGGGSDEQFF.